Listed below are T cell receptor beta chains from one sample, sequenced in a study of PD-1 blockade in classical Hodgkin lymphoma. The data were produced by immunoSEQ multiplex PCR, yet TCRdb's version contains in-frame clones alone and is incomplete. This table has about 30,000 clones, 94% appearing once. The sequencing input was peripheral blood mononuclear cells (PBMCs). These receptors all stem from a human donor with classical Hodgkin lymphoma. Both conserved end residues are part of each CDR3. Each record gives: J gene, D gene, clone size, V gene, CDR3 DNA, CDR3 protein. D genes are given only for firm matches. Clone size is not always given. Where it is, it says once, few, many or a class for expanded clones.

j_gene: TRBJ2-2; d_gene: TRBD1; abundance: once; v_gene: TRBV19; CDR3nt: TGTGCCAGTACCCAGCCCCGACAGGGCCCGAACACCGGGGAGCTGTTTTTT; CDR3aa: CASTQPRQGPNTGELFF
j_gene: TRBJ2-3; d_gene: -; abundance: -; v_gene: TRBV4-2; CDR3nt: TGTGCCAGCAGCCAAAGGGGGAGTCTCACAGATACGCAGTATTTT; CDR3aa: CASSQRGSLTDTQYF
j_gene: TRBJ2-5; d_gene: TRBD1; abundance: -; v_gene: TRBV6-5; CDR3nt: TGTGCCAGCAGTTACTCTTCTACAGGGGGTGGTGAGACCCAGTACTTC; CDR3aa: CASSYSSTGGGETQYF
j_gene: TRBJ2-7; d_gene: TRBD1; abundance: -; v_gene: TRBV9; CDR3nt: TGTGCCAGCAGCGCCGGACAGGGGGTGAGGTACGAGCAGTACTTC; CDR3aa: CASSAGQGVRYEQYF
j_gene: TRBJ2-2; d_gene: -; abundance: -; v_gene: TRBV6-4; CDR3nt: TGTGCCACCGTTTCGGAAGACACCGGGGAGCTGTTTTTT; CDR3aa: CATVSEDTGELFF
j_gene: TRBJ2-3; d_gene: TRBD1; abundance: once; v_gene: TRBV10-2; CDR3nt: TGCGCCAGCAGGGGTTTTCCGGGACAGGAGAGCACAGATACGCAGTATTTT; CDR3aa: CASRGFPGQESTDTQYF
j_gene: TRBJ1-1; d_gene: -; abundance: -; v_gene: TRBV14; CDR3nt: TGTGCCAGCAGCCAAGTGCATACTGAAGCTTTCTTT; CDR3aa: CASSQVHTEAFF
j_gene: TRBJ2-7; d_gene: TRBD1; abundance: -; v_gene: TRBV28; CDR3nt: TGTGCCAGCAGAAGACAGGGGTCCTACGAGCAGTACTTC; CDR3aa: CASRRQGSYEQYF
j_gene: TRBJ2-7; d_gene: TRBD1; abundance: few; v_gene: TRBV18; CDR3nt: TGTGCCAGCTCACCGACAGGGGCCGAGCAGTACTTC; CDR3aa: CASSPTGAEQYF
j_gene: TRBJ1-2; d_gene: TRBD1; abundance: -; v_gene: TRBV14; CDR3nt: TGTGCCAGCAGCCCATGGGCCAGGGGGCAGTGCTATGGCTACACCTTC; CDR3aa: CASSPWARGQCYGYTF
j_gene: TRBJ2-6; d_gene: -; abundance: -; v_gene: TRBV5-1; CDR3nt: TGCGCCAGCAGCCAAGGTCACTCCAACTCTGGGGCCAACGTCCTGACTTTC; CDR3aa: CASSQGHSNSGANVLTF